This T cell receptor (beta chain) originates from a study of blood T cell repertoires in COVID-19. Study information: The study drew acute and convalescent COVID-19 samples from the United States, Italy and Spain.

Libraries were prepared by immunoSEQ multiplex PCR; TCRdb keeps only in-frame clonotypes and omits some of them. The sample has approximately 110,000 clones; 80% to 90% are singletons. The CDR3 has 14 residues. The ends lost 6 bases at V and 2 bases at J; junction bases unmatched: 5. Germline loops: CDR1 MRHNA, CDR2 SNTAGT. The chain has TRBV6-4 and TRBJ2-3; 7 positions agree with TRBD2. Sequences were obtained from peripheral blood. The sequence came from a woman between 50 and 59 years old with active or convalescent COVID-19. The CDR3 bases are TGTGCCAGCAGCGAACTAGCGTCCACAGATACGCAGTATTTT. It yields the protein CASSELASTDTQYF.